What follows are 24 T cell receptor beta chains derived from one specimen sequenced in a study of cytotoxic CD8 clonotypes in ibrutinib-treated CLL. Some clones are missing from TCRdb's copy, which holds only in-frame ones; the method was immunoSEQ multiplex PCR. The sample carries 30,000 to 40,000 clones, about three quarters recorded once. The sample consisted of PBMCs, taken at disease progression, from a patient treated with ibrutinib. The receptor source for this set is a human donor with chronic lymphocytic leukemia.

This chain uses TRBV6-1 with TRBJ2-3; D may be TRBD2 (7 bases). With 4 bases removed from V and 3 bases from J, the gap between germline ends came to 14 bases. The CDR3 has 15 amino acids. Germline V lookup: CDR1 MNHNS, CDR2 SASEGT. The CDR3 DNA follows: TGTGCCAGCAGTGCACAGGGAGGGGGGACAGATACGCAGTATTTT. This gives the protein CASSAQGGGTDTQYF.

This clone was recorded a few times. This chain connects TRBV2 to TRBJ1-2; maybe TRBD1 (6 bases). Between the trimmed V and J ends, which lost 7 bases and 7 bases, there was a span of 13 bases. Looked up from germline, CDR1 is SNHLY and CDR2 is FYNNEI. CDR3 size: 12 residues. CDR3 sequence reads: CASMGAGTGYTF. The CDR3 region has the DNA TGTGCCAGCATGGGGGCGGGGACTGGCTACACCTTC.

This chain links TRBV7-8 with TRBJ1-5; 11 nucleotides align to TRBD1. The CDR3 spans 16 residues. Germline lookup yields CDR1 SGHVS and CDR2 FQNEAQ. V shed 5 bases, J shed 7 bases, and the junction held 10 bases outside the gene matches. Here the CDR3 reads CASSPEWTGGFQPQHF. The CDR3 coding sequence is TGTGCCAGCAGCCCCGAGTGGACAGGGGGCTTCCAGCCCCAGCATTTT.

The chain links TRBV4-2 to TRBJ2-2, with D perhaps TRBD2 (5 bases). The ends were cut back, 3 bases at V and 0 bases at J, with 11 bases in the middle. The CDR3 consists of 16 residues. The germline V gene encodes CDR1 LGHNA and CDR2 YNFKEQ. CDR3 amino acids: CASSQVQRPNTGELFF. CDR3 DNA sequence: TGTGCCAGCAGCCAGGTCCAGCGGCCGAACACCGGGGAGCTGTTTTTT.

This clone was seen a handful of times. The V gene is TRBV19, the J gene TRBJ1-2, with 7 bases fitting TRBD1. Trimming cost V 7 bases and J 3 bases; bases outside gene matches: 8. Germline V gene lookup returns CDR1 LNHDA and CDR2 SQIVND (reference sequence). This CDR3 is built from 14 residues. In DNA form, the CDR3 reads TGTGCCAGTACCCAATGGGGACAGTACTATGGCTACACCTTC. Its protein is CASTQWGQYYGYTF.

The gene calls are TRBV30 and TRBJ1-3; D possibly corresponds to TRBD1 (5 bases). Trimming removed 8 bases at V and 4 bases at J, with 12 bases between. CDR1 GTSNPN and CDR2 SVGIG come from the germline V gene (reference sequence). The CDR3 is 12 residues long. In DNA form, the CDR3 reads TGTGCCCTCGGGGACGGCGGAAACACCATATATTTT. It yields the protein CALGDGGNTIYF.

CDR3 sequence reads: CASSLDGNYGYTF. CDR3 DNA sequence: TGCGCCAGCAGCTTGGATGGGAATTATGGCTACACCTTC. This chain uses TRBV5-1 with TRBJ1-2; no definite D call. CDR1 and CDR2 from the germline V gene are SGHRS and YFSETQ. This CDR3 has 13 amino acids. V dropped 0 bases and J dropped 5 bases, with 8 bases sitting between them. The complete variable domain, with remaining parts taken from reference TRBV5-1 and TRBJ1-2, reads KAGVTQTPRYLIKTRGQQVTLSCSPISGHRSVSWYQQTPGQGLQFLFEYFSETQRNKGNFPGRFSGRQFSNSRSEMNVSTLELGDSALYLCASSLDGNYGYTFGSGTRLTVV.

This clone was recorded once. The V and J genes are TRBV27 and TRBJ2-3; tentatively, D is TRBD1 or TRBD2 (5 bases each). This CDR3 is 22 amino acids long. V was shortened by 5 bases and J by 3 bases, with 36 bases between the two germline ends. Germline assignment: CDR1 MNHEY and CDR2 SMNVEV (reference sequence). As DNA, the CDR3 is TGTGCCAGCAGTCCAGGGCTCTCACGGCCCAAATTCGCTCGGGATGATACAGATACGCAGTATTTT. It encodes CASSPGLSRPKFARDDTDTQYF.

This clone appeared a few times. The CDR3 DNA is TGTGCCAGCTCACCAGCCAGGCTAACTAATTCACCCCTCCACTTT. This translates into CASSPARLTNSPLHF. The rearrangement uses TRBV18 and TRBJ1-6; no clear D gene. This CDR3 contains 15 residues. CDR1 KGHSH and CDR2 LQKENI come from the germline V gene. The V gene lost 2 bases and the J gene lost 6 bases, with 11 bases spanning the gap.

The CDR3 sequence: CASSYFDGLEETQYF. DNA of the CDR3: TGTGCCAGCAGTTACTTTGATGGACTCGAAGAGACCCAGTACTTC. The chain carries TRBV6-6 and TRBJ2-5, with D perhaps TRBD2 (5 bases). V gave up 1 base and J gave up 3 bases, with 12 bases separating them. CDR3 size: 15 residues. Germline V lookup: CDR1 MNHNY, CDR2 SVGAGI (reference sequence).

This rearrangement joins TRBV28 to TRBJ2-7, with TRBD2 matching 7 bases. The CDR3 runs to 14 residues. The germline CDR1 and CDR2 sequences are MDHEN and SYDVKM. Trimming removed 8 bases from V and 1 base from J; junction bases left unmatched: 8. CDR3 amino acids: CASAGPGRSYEQYF. In DNA form, the CDR3 reads TGTGCCAGCGCGGGCCCCGGGAGGTCCTACGAGCAGTACTTC.

This chain joins TRBV6-1 and TRBJ2-3; 10 positions match TRBD2. The CDR3 is 15 residues long. Trimming cost V 2 bases and J 6 bases; bases outside gene matches: 5. The germline gives CDR1 MNHNS, CDR2 SASEGT. Here the CDR3 DNA reads TGTGCCAGCAGTGAACTAGCGGGAGAGAGGGATACGCAGTATTTT. It yields the protein CASSELAGERDTQYF.

The gene calls are TRBV7-9 and TRBJ1-5; the D gene is possibly TRBD1 (5 bases). V was clipped by 5 bases and J by 4 bases, with 12 bases between them. This CDR3 is 14 amino acids long. Germline V gene sequence: CDR1 SEHNR, CDR2 FQNEAQ (reference sequence). DNA for the CDR3: TGTGCCAGCAGCCCCGGGACCCGGAATCAGCCCCAGCATTTT. Protein product: CASSPGTRNQPQHF.

The chain carries TRBV5-1 and TRBJ1-1, with 9 nucleotides matching TRBD1. This CDR3 region has 14 residues. V lost 4 bases, J lost 8 bases, and 9 bases stayed unmatched. CDR1 and CDR2 (germline): SGHRS, YFSETQ. CDR3 loop: CASSEGTGILEAFF. CDR3 bases: TGCGCCAGCAGCGAGGGGACAGGGATTTTGGAAGCTTTCTTT.

This chain connects TRBV5-4 to TRBJ1-1; TRBD1 matches at 7 bases. V shed 4 bases, J shed 1 base, and the junction held 16 bases outside the gene matches. Looked up from germline, CDR1 is SGHNT and CDR2 is YYREEE (reference sequence). The CDR3 spans 18 residues. CDR3 protein: CASSDTRGFGQENTEAFF. Written as DNA, the CDR3 is TGTGCCAGCAGCGATACCCGCGGGTTTGGACAGGAGAACACTGAAGCTTTCTTT.

The chain carries TRBV11-3 and TRBJ2-7; 8 bases align to TRBD1. This CDR3 has 14 amino acids. Germline lookup yields CDR1 SGHNT and CDR2 YENEEA. Trimming at V came to 2 bases and at J to 6 bases, leaving 6 bases not matched to a gene. CDR3 DNA sequence: TGTGCCAGCAGCTTACTGGACAGGGTACTCGAGCAGTACTTC. Translated: CASSLLDRVLEQYF.

V usage is TRBV4-2 and J usage is TRBJ2-3; 12 nucleotides agree with TRBD2. The CDR3 extends over 15 amino acids. Germline assignment: CDR1 LGHNA and CDR2 YNFKEQ. V lost 1 base to trimming and J lost 4 bases; unmatched junction nucleotides: 0. DNA for the CDR3: TGTGCCAGCAGCCAAGGACTAGCGGGAGCAGATACGCAGTATTTT. Translation gives CASSQGLAGADTQYF.

This chain connects TRBV5-6 to TRBJ2-3; 10 bases line up with TRBD2. The CDR3 sequence is 15 residues long. The V gene's germline CDR1 is SGHDT and CDR2 YYEEEE. V lost 4 bases to trimming and J lost 6 bases; unmatched junction nucleotides: 8. In DNA form, the CDR3 reads TGTGCCAGCAGCGGAGCTAGCGGGGGCAGGGATACGCAGTATTTT. It translates to CASSGASGGRDTQYF.

This sequence joins TRBV7-9 and TRBJ1-1; TRBD1 matches at 10 bases. The CDR3 is made up of 13 amino acids. V trimming: 5 bases; J trimming: 3 bases; junction bases outside the gene matches: 0. CDR1 and CDR2 from the germline V gene are SEHNR and FQNEAQ (reference sequence). The CDR3 DNA reads as TGTGCCAGCAGCGACAGGGGGCACACTGAAGCTTTCTTT. Translation gives CASSDRGHTEAFF.

The chain couples TRBV25-1 to TRBJ1-1; D remains ambiguous. Germline values: CDR1 MGHDK, CDR2 SYGVNS. This CDR3 spans 15 amino acids. Trimming took 3 bases from V and 6 from J, leaving 17 bases between them. The CDR3 DNA sequence: TGTGCCAGCAGTGATCCTTCCGTGGGAACGTCTGAAGCTTTCTTT. Translated: CASSDPSVGTSEAFF.

The chain combines TRBV28 with TRBJ2-1; 9 bases are a match to TRBD2. The V gene's germline CDR1 is MDHEN and CDR2 SYDVKM. V gave up 6 bases and J gave up 3 bases; unmatched junction bases: 9. The CDR3 has 16 amino acids. CDR3 sequence (DNA): TGTGCCAGCAGGCCTAGCGGGATTGGGGACTACAATGAGCAGTTCTTC. Amino acids: CASRPSGIGDYNEQFF.

The chain joins TRBV7-3 to TRBJ1-1, with a weak D call TRBD1 (5 bases). The CDR3 is 13 amino acids. With 4 bases removed from V and 2 bases from J, the gap between germline ends came to 8 bases. CDR1 is SGHTA and CDR2 is FQGTGA in the germline V gene. CDR3 in amino acids: CASSSDRNTEAFF. CDR3 nucleotide sequence: TGTGCCAGCAGCTCTGACAGAAACACTGAAGCTTTCTTT.

This chain connects TRBV9 to TRBJ2-3, with D tentatively TRBD2 (5 bases). Germline V gene lookup returns CDR1 SGDLS and CDR2 YYNGEE. CDR3 length: 16 residues. Trimming left V 0 bases short and J 3 bases short, with 14 bases between. CDR3 in amino acids: CASSVGHDRGTDTQYF. CDR3 nucleotide sequence: TGTGCCAGCAGCGTAGGGCATGACCGGGGTACAGATACGCAGTATTTT.

This clone was counted between two and nine times. The rearrangement uses TRBV10-2 and TRBJ2-7; D perhaps matches TRBD1 (6 bases). The CDR3 loop spans 14 amino acids. Germline V gene data show CDR1 as WSHSY and CDR2 as SAAADI. V shed 2 bases and J shed 3 bases, with 11 bases lying between them. The CDR3 nucleotides read TGCGCCAGCAGTGAGACTAACAGGGTCTACGAGCAGTACTTC. It yields the protein CASSETNRVYEQYF.